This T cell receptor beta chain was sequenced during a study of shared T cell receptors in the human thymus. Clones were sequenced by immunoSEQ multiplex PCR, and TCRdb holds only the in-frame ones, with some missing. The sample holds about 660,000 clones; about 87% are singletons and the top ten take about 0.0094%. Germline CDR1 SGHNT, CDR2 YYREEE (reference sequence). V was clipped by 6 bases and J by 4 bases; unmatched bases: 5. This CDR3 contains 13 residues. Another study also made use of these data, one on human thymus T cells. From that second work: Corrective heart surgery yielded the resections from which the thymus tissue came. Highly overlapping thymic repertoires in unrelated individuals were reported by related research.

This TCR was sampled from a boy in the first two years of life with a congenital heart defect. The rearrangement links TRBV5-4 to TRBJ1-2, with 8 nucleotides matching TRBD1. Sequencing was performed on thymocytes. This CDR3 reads CASTIDRGYGYTF. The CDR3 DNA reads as TGTGCCAGCACCATTGACAGGGGCTATGGCTACACCTTC.